Detailed here is one T cell receptor (beta chain). V lost 1 base, J lost 4 bases, and 11 bases lay in between. The germline V gene encodes CDR1 SGHTA and CDR2 FQGNSA. The CDR3 covers 15 residues. This entry is derived from a study of CD8 T cells in ankylosing spondylitis. Via MiXCR, TCRdb re-called the 5' RACE reads, giving one row per CDR3 protein. The sample has approximately 69,000 distinct CDR3 sequences; roughly 5% are singletons. V and J are TRBV7-2 and TRBJ1-5, with no clear D. Sample: blood, either unsorted or a sorted T cell fraction (not recorded which). The TCR was taken from a male donor with ankylosing spondylitis or in good health (not recorded which). The CDR3 reads CASSLEARSNQPQHF. DNA of the CDR3: TGTGCCAGCAGCTTAGAAGCTAGGTCTAATCAGCCCCAGCATTTT. The variable domain in full, completed from reference TRBV7-2 and TRBJ1-5, reads GAGVSQSPSNKVTEKGKDVELRCDPISGHTALYWYRQSLGQGLEFLIYFQGNSAPDKSGLPSDRFSAERTGGSVSTLTIQRTQQEDSAVYLCASSLEARSNQPQHFGDGTRLSIL.